The rows below give T cell receptor beta chains drawn from one sample of a study of T cells in Graves' hyperthyroidism and ophthalmopathy. One entry per CDR3 protein results from TCRdb running MiXCR on the multiplex PCR reads. The table has approximately 590,000 distinct CDR3 sequences, around 16% seen once. The sample consisted of blood. The receptors here all came from a woman in her thirties with Graves' hyperthyroidism. Both conserved end residues are part of each CDR3. A D gene is named only where the DNA matches it firmly. Only part of the rows carry a size: once, few, many, or a class if the clone is expanded.

j_call cdr3_length clone_size d_call v_call cdr3_aa cdr3_nt
TRBJ2-3 15 many - TRBV29-1 CSVGLIGRRTDTQYF TGCAGCGTTGGTCTGATTGGGCGCCGCACAGATACGCAGTATTTT
TRBJ2-1 14 many - TRBV7-3 CASSLIPPFNEQFF TGTGCCAGCAGCTTAATACCCCCTTTCAATGAGCAGTTCTTC
TRBJ2-7 15 many TRBD1 TRBV6-5 CASSYTGTGVHEQYF TGTGCCAGCAGTTACACCGGGACAGGGGTGCACGAGCAGTACTTC
TRBJ2-7 15 many TRBD2 TRBV7-8 CASSFFGTTRYEQYF TGTGCCAGCAGCTTCTTCGGGACTACCCGCTACGAGCAGTACTTC
TRBJ1-4 16 many - TRBV28 CASSSSRGQTNEKLFF -
TRBJ1-2 13 few - TRBV7-9 CASSLVGGQGYTF TGTGCCAGCAGCTTAGTGGGAGGGCAAGGCTACACCTTC
TRBJ2-3 17 many TRBD1 TRBV27 CASSSSLDRGGGDTQYF TGTGCCAGCAGTTCATCACTGGACAGGGGAGGTGGCGATACGCAGTATTTT
TRBJ2-7 16 many TRBD2 TRBV20-1 CSARRLAGENSYEQYF TGCAGTGCTAGGAGGCTAGCGGGAGAGAACTCCTACGAGCAGTACTTC
TRBJ2-1 18 - TRBD2 TRBV9 CASSARGTSARSYNEQFF TGTGCCAGCAGCGCAAGAGGGACTAGCGCTCGATCTTACAATGAGCAGTTCTTC
TRBJ2-7 16 many - TRBV18 CASSPLQRMSTYEQYF TGTGCCAGCTCACCACTTCAGCGAATGTCTACCTACGAGCAGTACTTC
TRBJ2-5 14 few - TRBV7-2 CASSPSFIQETQYF TGTGCCAGCAGCCCCAGTTTCATCCAAGAGACCCAGTACTTC
TRBJ1-5 14 few - TRBV24-1 CATSHLDSNQPQHF TGTGCCACCAGCCACCTAGATAGCAATCAGCCCCAGCATTTT
TRBJ1-1 15 many - TRBV11-2 CASSLDGGLNTEAFF TGTGCCAGCAGCTTAGATGGGGGACTGAACACTGAAGCTTTCTTT
TRBJ2-7 14 - - TRBV6-5 CASSYGAVLYEQYF TGTGCCAGCAGTTACGGAGCGGTTCTTTACGAGCAGTACTTC
TRBJ2-2 18 - TRBD2 TRBV4-1 CASSQDSSGGVNTGELFF TGCGCCAGCAGCCAAGACAGTAGCGGGGGGGTTAACACCGGGGAGCTGTTTTTT
TRBJ2-2 15 - - TRBV5-1 CASSRDMPNTGELFF TGCGCCAGCAGCCGTGACATGCCGAACACCGGGGAGCTGTTTTTT
TRBJ1-1 16 few TRBD1 TRBV25-1 CASSEYLIGQDAEAFF TGTGCCAGCAGTGAATACCTCATTGGACAGGATGCTGAAGCTTTCTTT
TRBJ1-2 18 - - TRBV7-9 CASSLVVAGPANNYGYTF TGTGCCAGCAGCTTAGTGGTTGCGGGACCGGCGAATAACTATGGCTACACCTTC
TRBJ1-2 13 - - TRBV19 CASSIAGDYGYTF TGTGCCAGTAGTATAGCCGGTGACTATGGCTACACCTTC
TRBJ2-1 16 - TRBD2 TRBV5-6 CASSLARTSGAREQFF TGTGCCAGCAGCTTGGCCAGGACTAGCGGGGCAAGGGAGCAGTTCTTC
TRBJ2-7 15 few - TRBV25-1 CASSVTGPRDNEQYF TGTGCCAGCAGTGTGACGGGACCGCGAGACAACGAGCAGTACTTC
TRBJ2-1 14 - TRBD2 TRBV4-3 CASSLAGDGNEQFF TGCGCCAGCAGCCTAGCGGGAGATGGCAATGAGCAGTTCTTC
TRBJ2-7 16 few TRBD1 TRBV7-9 CASSLGQGRGFYEQYF TGTGCCAGCAGCTTGGGACAGGGCCGGGGTTTCTACGAGCAGTACTTC
TRBJ2-2 15 many - TRBV7-3 CASSRDSPNTGELFF TGTGCCAGCAGCCGCGACAGCCCGAACACCGGGGAGCTGTTTTTT
TRBJ2-3 15 many - TRBV29-1 CSVGLLGARTDTQYF TGCAGCGTTGGGTTATTGGGTGCCCGCACAGATACGCAGTATTTT
TRBJ2-5 12 few - TRBV3-1 CASSQVLRITYF TGTGCCAGCAGCCAAGTTCTCAGGATTACATACTTC
TRBJ1-1 14 many - TRBV15 CATSRDRGNTEAFF TGTGCCACCAGCAGAGATCGGGGGAACACTGAAGCTTTCTTT
TRBJ1-5 16 few TRBD1 TRBV4-1 CASSPRQGVGNQPQHF TGCGCCAGCAGTCCTCGACAGGGGGTCGGCAATCAGCCCCAGCATTTT
TRBJ2-1 15 many TRBD2 TRBV9 CASSFMLAGYNEQFF TGTGCCAGCAGCTTCATGTTAGCGGGATACAATGAGCAGTTCTTC
TRBJ1-2 13 few TRBD1 TRBV20-1 CSATGGVGYGYTF TGCAGTGCTACAGGGGGCGTCGGCTATGGCTACACCTTC
TRBJ2-5 15 many - TRBV20-1 CSARARASLKETQYF TGCAGTGCTAGGGCCCGAGCGAGTCTGAAAGAGACCCAGTACTTC
TRBJ2-2 21 few TRBD2 TRBV5-1 CASSLGIDWTSGRDNTGELFF TGCGCCAGCAGCTTGGGAATCGATTGGACTAGCGGGAGGGACAACACCGGGGAGCTGTTTTTT
TRBJ1-4 13 few - TRBV20-1 CSASPRFNEKLFF TGCAGTGCTAGTCCTAGGTTCAATGAAAAACTGTTTTTT
TRBJ2-1 16 few TRBD2 TRBV19 CASNAAGLAGGGEQFF TGTGCCAGTAACGCGGCGGGACTAGCGGGGGGGGGTGAGCAGTTCTTC
TRBJ2-7 17 few TRBD1 TRBV15 CATSRTILRDRGHEQYF TGTGCCACCAGCAGGACAATCCTTCGGGACAGGGGCCACGAGCAGTACTTC
TRBJ1-1 14 many - TRBV28 CASSTPARGTEAFF TGTGCCAGCAGTACCCCAGCGCGTGGTACTGAAGCTTTCTTT
TRBJ2-5 15 many - TRBV7-2 CASSLDGHSGETQYF TGTGCCAGCAGCTTAGACGGTCATTCCGGAGAGACCCAGTACTTC
TRBJ2-5 11 many - TRBV20-1 CSARSDSRTYF TGCAGTGCTAGATCCGACAGTAGGACGTACTTC
TRBJ2-7 15 many - TRBV11-2 CASSFPGRPSYEQYF TGTGCCAGCAGCTTCCCCGGGCGGCCAAGCTACGAGCAGTACTTC
TRBJ2-1 15 many TRBD2 TRBV20-1 CSAPLAGDLYNEQFF TGCAGTGCCCCACTAGCGGGAGATCTCTACAATGAGCAGTTCTTC
TRBJ2-7 16 few TRBD2 TRBV6-1 CASSEGPSGRAYEQYF TGTGCCAGCAGTGAAGGTCCCAGCGGGAGGGCCTACGAGCAGTACTTC
TRBJ1-5 18 - - TRBV19 CASSVFNDRTGTYQPQHF TGTGCCAGTAGTGTCTTTAACGACAGAACAGGAACCTATCAGCCCCAGCATTTT
TRBJ1-2 13 many - TRBV30 CAWSVAEAGRYTF TGTGCCTGGAGTGTAGCCGAAGCCGGGCGCTACACCTTC
TRBJ2-1 19 - TRBD2 TRBV6-9 CASSYELAGGPRSYNEQFF TGTGCCAGCAGTTACGAACTAGCGGGAGGGCCCCGCTCCTACAATGAGCAGTTCTTC
TRBJ2-1 15 - TRBD2 TRBV19 CASSMSGRFYNEQFF TGTGCCAGTAGTATGTCCGGGAGGTTCTACAATGAGCAGTTCTTC
TRBJ1-1 11 few - TRBV27 CASRIGAEAFF TGTGCCAGCAGGATAGGGGCTGAAGCTTTCTTT
TRBJ2-5 14 many - TRBV7-2 CASSLIPLRETQYF TGTGCCAGCAGCTTAATCCCACTAAGGGAGACCCAGTACTTC
TRBJ2-1 14 - TRBD2 TRBV20-1 CSALTSGAQEEQFF TGCAGTGCCTTGACTAGCGGCGCTCAGGAGGAGCAGTTCTTC
TRBJ2-1 14 many - TRBV6-1 CASSEFQGGNEQFF TGTGCCAGCAGTGAATTCCAGGGGGGCAATGAGCAGTTCTTC
TRBJ2-7 15 many TRBD1 TRBV19 CASSRSGGESYEQYF TGTGCCAGTAGTAGGTCAGGGGGCGAGTCCTACGAGCAGTACTTC
TRBJ2-1 19 many TRBD2 TRBV2 CASSQPRGLAGGLYNEQFF TGTGCCAGCAGTCAACCGCGGGGACTAGCGGGAGGACTATACAATGAGCAGTTCTTC
TRBJ2-1 17 many TRBD2 TRBV20-1 CSASPLSTSGFYNEQFF TGCAGTGCTAGCCCCCTCTCGACTAGCGGCTTCTACAATGAGCAGTTCTTC
TRBJ2-7 12 many - TRBV28 CASSSLYYEQYF TGTGCCAGCAGTAGTCTTTATTACGAGCAGTACTTC
TRBJ2-1 13 - - TRBV19 CASTVSSYNEQFF TGTGCCAGTACTGTAAGCTCCTACAATGAGCAGTTCTTC
TRBJ2-3 15 many - TRBV18 CASSLRDGLTDTQYF TGTGCCAGCTCACTCCGCGATGGTCTCACAGATACGCAGTATTTT
TRBJ2-3 13 many - TRBV2 CASQPNRADTQYF TGTGCCAGCCAACCAAACAGGGCAGATACGCAGTATTTT
TRBJ2-7 15 - TRBD2 TRBV7-9 CASSEGLGSPHEQYF TGTGCCAGCAGCGAGGGACTAGGGAGCCCCCACGAGCAGTACTTC
TRBJ1-1 17 few TRBD1 TRBV7-2 CASSYRDRASVGSEAFF TGTGCCAGCAGCTACCGGGACAGGGCAAGTGTGGGCTCTGAAGCTTTCTTT